Detailed here is one T cell receptor (beta chain). CDR3 size: 16 residues. V gave up 1 base and J gave up 3 bases; unmatched junction bases: 4. Germline V lookup: CDR1 MNHEY, CDR2 SVGAGI. This record comes from a study of T cell responses to AZD1222 COVID-19 vaccine. Using immunoSEQ multiplex PCR, the repertoire was profiled, and TCRdb retains in-frame clones only, with some absent. This table holds about 66,000 clones, less than 85% found once. The J gene is TRBJ2-2, the V gene TRBV6-5, with 8 bases identical to TRBD2. Sample: peripheral blood, taken on day 0 of MenACWY control vaccination. The sequence was collected from an adult in good health. The CDR3 DNA follows: TGTGCCAGCAGTTACTGGCGGGGGGTCGACACCGGGGAGCTGTTTTTT. Translation: CASSYWRGVDTGELFF.